A selection of T cell receptor beta chains follows, all from one sample in a study of T cells of healthy individuals. From the 5' RACE reads, TCRdb called clonotypes with MiXCR, one entry per CDR3 protein. The repertoire holds around 79,000 distinct CDR3 sequences, approximately 4.7% seen once, with around 8% in the top ten. The receptors derive from a female donor in good health. The CDR3 runs from the conserved cysteine through the conserved F or W. A D gene is named only where the DNA matches it firmly. The size entry is marked missing in some rows and otherwise reads once, few, many or a size class.

d_call,clone_size,j_call,v_call,cdr3_nt,cdr3_aa
TRBD2,many,TRBJ2-2,TRBV6-5,TGTGCCAGCGGAGACCCACCCGGGGGGGACACCGGGGAGCTGTTTTTT,CASGDPPGGDTGELFF
TRBD1,many,TRBJ2-3,TRBV28,TGTGCCAGCAGTTTCCAGGGGGCTGGAGATACGCAGTATTTT,CASSFQGAGDTQYF
-,many,TRBJ2-7,TRBV7-6,TGTGCCAGCAGCTTAGCGATTGGGTCACGGTACCACGAGCAGTACTTC,CASSLAIGSRYHEQYF
TRBD1,many,TRBJ1-3,TRBV28,TGTGCCACCCGACAGGGGCAGGTTAACACCATATATTTT,CATRQGQVNTIYF
-,-,TRBJ2-5,TRBV25-1,TGTGCCAGCAGTGATAAAAGGATCGAGACCCAGTACTTC,CASSDKRIETQYF
TRBD1,many,TRBJ2-7,TRBV10-3,TGTGCCATCAGTGATTCGGGACAGTACGAGCAGTACTTC,CAISDSGQYEQYF
-,few,TRBJ1-2,TRBV3-1,TGTGCCAGCAGCCCTCAGGACAGCCCGCTAAGTAATGGCTACACCTTC,CASSPQDSPLSNGYTF
-,many,TRBJ1-2,TRBV3-1,TGTGCCAGCAACAATGAAGGGCGGTATGGCTACACCTTC,CASNNEGRYGYTF
TRBD2,few,TRBJ2-1,TRBV7-9,TGTGCCAGCAGCTTATCGGGACTAGTCCCCGATGAGCAGTTCTTC,CASSLSGLVPDEQFF
-,many,TRBJ2-3,TRBV7-9,TGTGCCAGCAGCTTTGAGTTCTCAGATACGCAGTATTTT,CASSFEFSDTQYF
TRBD2,many,TRBJ2-1,TRBV7-8,TGTGCCAGCACCAATCTGCGGGGTAGCGGGAGGGGGGGCTTGGTTGGTGAGCAGTTCTTC,CASTNLRGSGRGGLVGEQFF
-,-,TRBJ2-3,TRBV7-2,TGTGCCAGCAGCACATCGGTCAATACGCAGTATTTT,CASSTSVNTQYF
-,-,TRBJ1-2,TRBV18,TGTGCCAGCTCCTCCGGGACCGAGACATCTTTAACTAACTATGGCTACACCTTC,CASSSGTETSLTNYGYTF
TRBD1,many,TRBJ1-2,TRBV4-1,TGCGCCAGCAGCCAAGACGTATACAGGGGGAACTATGGCTACACCTTC,CASSQDVYRGNYGYTF
-,many,TRBJ2-1,TRBV30,TGTGCCTGGGCCCTTAGAGTCTCCTACAATGAGCAGTTCTTC,CAWALRVSYNEQFF
TRBD1,many,TRBJ2-3,TRBV6-5,TGTGCCAGCACCGACCAGGGACAGGGGAACACAGATACGCAGTATTTT,CASTDQGQGNTDTQYF
TRBD2,many,TRBJ2-2,TRBV7-2,TGTGCCAGCAGCTTGGCGGGAGGACGGACCGGGGAGCTGTTTTTT,CASSLAGGRTGELFF
-,many,TRBJ2-7,TRBV30,TGTGCCTGGAATACCCTGAGCTCCTACGAGCAGTACTTC,CAWNTLSSYEQYF
-,many,TRBJ2-3,TRBV20-1,TGCAGTGCTCGATATTTGAACAGGGATCGCACAGATACGCAGTATTTT,CSARYLNRDRTDTQYF
-,many,TRBJ1-5,TRBV28,TGTGCCAGCAGTCCCCGCTTCGGGACAAAGAATCAGCCCCAGCATTTT,CASSPRFGTKNQPQHF
-,-,TRBJ2-7,TRBV20-1,TGCAGTGCTAGAGATGGACAGAACGAGCAGTACTTC,CSARDGQNEQYF
-,many,TRBJ2-1,TRBV7-2,TGTGCCAGCAGCTTATGGGGGGATGAGCAGTTCTTC,CASSLWGDEQFF
-,many,TRBJ1-1,TRBV5-1,TGCGCCAGCAGCAACTGGGGGGCGGGAGGCACTGAAGCTTTCTTT,CASSNWGAGGTEAFF
-,many,TRBJ2-5,TRBV11-3,TGTGCCAGCAGCTTAGGGGGCTCCCAAGAGACCCAGTACTTC,CASSLGGSQETQYF
-,many,TRBJ1-1,TRBV20-1,TGCAGTGCTTTTCCAACAGGGTCGTTGAACACTGAAGCTTTCTTT,CSAFPTGSLNTEAFF
TRBD1,few,TRBJ2-2,TRBV12-3/TRBV12-4,TGTGCCAGCAGTCGGATAACAGGGGTTGCCAAGAACACCGGGGAGCTGTTTTTT,CASSRITGVAKNTGELFF
TRBD1,-,TRBJ2-1,TRBV28,TGTGCCAGCAGGGGCGGACAGGGTATCTACAATGAGCAGTTCTTC,CASRGGQGIYNEQFF
-,many,TRBJ2-2,TRBV5-1,TGCGCCAGCAGCTTCCTAGGGCCGAACACCGGGGAGCTGTTTTTT,CASSFLGPNTGELFF
-,-,TRBJ1-1,TRBV6-5,TGTGCCAGCAGTTACTCGATGACACCCCAAGAGAACACTGAAGCTTTCTTT,CASSYSMTPQENTEAFF
-,many,TRBJ2-2,TRBV20-1,TGCAGTGCTAGAGAATTCCAGGGACTGGTGAACACCGGGGAGCTGTTTTTT,CSAREFQGLVNTGELFF
TRBD1,-,TRBJ1-5,TRBV28,TGTGCCAGCAGCCCCACAGGGGTGGGCAATCAGCCCCAGCATTTT,CASSPTGVGNQPQHF
-,-,TRBJ2-6,TRBV18,TGTGCCAGCCTACGGACCCCGGGCACTGGGGCCAACGTCCTGACTTTC,CASLRTPGTGANVLTF
-,many,TRBJ2-7,TRBV20-1,TGCAGTGCTAGTTACCGGAGGAGCTCCTACGAGCAGTACTTC,CSASYRRSSYEQYF
-,many,TRBJ2-2,TRBV4-1,TGCGCCAGCAGCCGATCGACAGACACGAACACCGGGGAGCTGTTTTTT,CASSRSTDTNTGELFF
-,few,TRBJ1-4,TRBV10-3,TGTGCCATCAGTGAGTGGGGCTCAACTAATGAAAAACTGTTTTTT,CAISEWGSTNEKLFF
-,-,TRBJ2-7,TRBV29-1,TGCAGCGTTGCTGAACTGAAGAGCTCCTACGAGCAGTACTTC,CSVAELKSSYEQYF
-,many,TRBJ1-1,TRBV7-9,TGTGCCAGCACCCGACTAGGACAGAACACTGAAGCTTTCTTT,CASTRLGQNTEAFF
-,many,TRBJ1-2,TRBV6-2/TRBV6-3,TGTGCCAGCAGTTACTTAACAGGGATAGATGGCTACACCTTC,CASSYLTGIDGYTF
-,-,TRBJ1-1,TRBV27,TGTGCCAGCAGTCCTGGGACGGAAGCCACTGAAGCTTTCTTT,CASSPGTEATEAFF
-,many,TRBJ1-1,TRBV7-2,TGTGCCAGCTGGCGGAACACTGAAGCTTTCTTT,CASWRNTEAFF
-,many,TRBJ2-7,TRBV7-9,TGTGCCAGCAGCTTTATCGGCGAGCAGTACTTC,CASSFIGEQYF
-,-,TRBJ2-7,TRBV21-1,TGTGCCAGCAGCAAAGCGCGACGCAGGACTAGCGGTCCCTACGAGCAGTACTTC,CASSKARRRTSGPYEQYF
-,many,TRBJ2-7,TRBV6-5,TGTGCCAGCAGCCGATCTTATACCTCATCCTACGAGCAGTACTTC,CASSRSYTSSYEQYF
-,many,TRBJ2-3,TRBV7-2,TGTGCCAGCAGCTTAGGGGCAGATACGCAGTATTTT,CASSLGADTQYF
TRBD1,many,TRBJ1-6,TRBV20-1,TGCAGTGCTATCCGGGACAGCGGAAACAATTCACCCCTCCACTTT,CSAIRDSGNNSPLHF
-,many,TRBJ1-1,TRBV20-1,TGCAGTGCTACAGTGAACACTGAAGCTTTCTTT,CSATVNTEAFF